The clone carrying this T cell receptor beta chain has just a few counts. J gave up 11 bases and V 3 bases, and 9 bases lay outside the gene matches. CDR3 length: 14 amino acids. Looked up from germline, CDR1 is SNHLY and CDR2 is FYNNEI. TCRdb's table, derived via immunoSEQ multiplex PCR, lists solely in-frame clones and lacks some. Of 350,000 to 450,000 clones listed, 91% are singletons. The entry originates in a study of blood T cell repertoires in COVID-19. The chain joins TRBV2 to TRBJ1-5; 8 bases line up with TRBD1. Sequenced: PBMCs or T cells enriched from blood (not recorded which). The TCR originated in a woman in her thirties or forties who had been exposed to COVID-19. In DNA, the CDR3 is TGTGCCAGCAGTGACAGGGGGCCTAGTCAAGCCCAGCATTTT. Protein product: CASSDRGPSQAQHF.